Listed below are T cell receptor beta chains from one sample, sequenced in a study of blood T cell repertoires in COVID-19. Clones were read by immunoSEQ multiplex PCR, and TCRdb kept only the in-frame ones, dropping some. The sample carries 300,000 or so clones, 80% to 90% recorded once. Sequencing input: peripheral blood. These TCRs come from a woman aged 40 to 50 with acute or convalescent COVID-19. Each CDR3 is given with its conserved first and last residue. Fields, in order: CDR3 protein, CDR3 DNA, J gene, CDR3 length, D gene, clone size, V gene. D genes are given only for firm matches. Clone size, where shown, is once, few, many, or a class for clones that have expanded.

CAWVHLFRAFF	TGTGCCTGGGTGCACCTTTTCAGAGCTTTCTTT	TRBJ1-1	11	.	.	TRBV30
CAISEPSEGEKGEQFF	TGTGCCATCAGTGAGCCCTCCGAGGGTGAGAAAGGTGAGCAGTTCTTC	TRBJ2-1	16	.	.	TRBV10-3
CATSDLRGQGVGQPQHF	TGTGCCACCAGTGATTTGAGGGGACAGGGGGTGGGTCAGCCCCAGCATTTT	TRBJ1-5	17	TRBD1	.	TRBV24-1
CASSQGLDRTAFSPLHF	TGTGCCAGCAGCCAAGGACTCGACCGGACTGCCTTTTCACCCCTCCACTTT	TRBJ1-6	17	.	.	TRBV3-1/TRBV3-2
CASRPYRVAYGYTF	TGCGCCAGCAGACCCTACAGGGTTGCCTATGGCTACACCTTC	TRBJ1-2	14	.	.	TRBV5-1
CASSISEGALSSANTGELFF	TGTGCCAGTAGTATATCCGAGGGGGCCCTTTCTTCCGCGAACACCGGGGAGCTGTTTTTT	TRBJ2-2	20	TRBD1	.	TRBV19
CAISDSGSGVVDF	TGTGCCATCAGTGATTCTGGGTCCGGGGTTGTTGATTTT	TRBJ1-3	13	.	once	TRBV10-3
CAISAQEDGTEAFF	TGTGCCATCAGTGCACAGGAAGACGGTACTGAAGCTTTCTTT	TRBJ1-1	14	.	.	TRBV10-3
CASSSAGRGQGNEKLFF	TGCGCCAGCAGCTCGGCGGGCAGGGGGCAGGGTAATGAAAAACTGTTTTTT	TRBJ1-4	17	TRBD1	once	TRBV5-1
CASSPREGTNYGYTF	TGCGCCAGCAGCCCCCGGGAGGGGACTAACTATGGCTACACCTTC	TRBJ1-2	15	.	.	TRBV5-1
CASSENTLQGYTF	TGTGCCAGCAGTGAAAACACGTTGCAAGGCTACACCTTC	TRBJ1-2	13	.	.	TRBV25-1
CASSSRTSGGAYEQFF	TGCGCCAGCAGCTCCAGAACTAGCGGGGGGGCATATGAGCAGTTCTTC	TRBJ2-1	16	TRBD2	.	TRBV5-1
CAWSGGYEKLFF	TGTGCCTGGAGTGGAGGGTATGAAAAACTGTTTTTT	TRBJ1-4	12	.	once	TRBV30
CASSRNLNRAGNTIYF	TGTGCCAGTAGTAGAAACCTCAACAGGGCTGGAAACACCATATATTTT	TRBJ1-3	16	.	.	TRBV19
CASLRDRNNYGYTF	TGTGCCAGCCTCCGGGACAGAAATAACTATGGCTACACCTTC	TRBJ1-2	14	TRBD1	.	TRBV5-5
CASSLVSPAATYNEQFF	TGTGCCAGCAGCTTGGTTTCCCCCGCGGCTACCTACAATGAGCAGTTCTTC	TRBJ2-1	17	.	.	TRBV5-4
CASSPRTPGGSPLHF	TGTGCCAGCAGTCCCCGGACCCCGGGGGGTTCACCCCTCCACTTT	TRBJ1-6	15	.	.	TRBV6-5
CAINQQGGTEAFF	TGTGCCATCAACCAACAGGGGGGAACTGAAGCTTTCTTT	TRBJ1-1	13	TRBD1	.	TRBV10-3
CASTRDRVPGGSPLHF	TGTGCCAGTACTAGGGACAGGGTACCTGGAGGATCACCCCTCCACTTT	TRBJ1-6	16	TRBD1	.	TRBV19
CASSQDRGSLGYTF	TGTGCCAGCAGTCAAGACAGGGGGTCGTTGGGCTACACCTTC	TRBJ1-2	14	TRBD1	.	TRBV7-8
CASSRGLGTGNTIYF	TGTGCCAGCAGCCGAGGACTGGGCACTGGAAACACCATATATTTT	TRBJ1-3	15	.	.	TRBV28
CASGRGTRAAGNTIYF	TGTGCCAGCGGGCGGGGGACCAGGGCGGCTGGAAACACCATATATTTT	TRBJ1-3	16	.	once	TRBV3-1/TRBV3-2
CAWGPDIYNEQFF	TGTGCCTGGGGCCCCGACATTTACAATGAGCAGTTCTTC	TRBJ2-1	13	.	.	TRBV30
CASSLRETGTNTGELFF	TGTGCCAGCTCACTGAGAGAGACAGGAACGAACACCGGGGAGCTGTTTTTT	TRBJ2-2	17	.	.	TRBV18
CASSFEETQYF	TGTGCCAGCAGCTTCGAGGAGACCCAGTACTTC	TRBJ2-5	11	.	once	TRBV11-2
CASSVQGTASYGYTF	TGTGCCAGCAGTGTCCAGGGGACAGCCTCCTATGGCTACACCTTC	TRBJ1-2	15	TRBD1	.	TRBV2
CASSAILGSPLHF	TGTGCCAGCAGCGCCATTCTCGGTTCACCCCTCCACTTT	TRBJ1-6	13	.	.	TRBV9
CATSEEGRGPTEAFF	TGTGCCACCAGTGAGGAGGGCAGGGGGCCCACTGAAGCTTTCTTT	TRBJ1-1	15	TRBD1	.	TRBV24-1
CASSPRPPSTTSSYYGYTF	TGTGCCAGCTCACCAAGGCCCCCTTCGACGACATCTTCATATTATGGCTACACCTTC	TRBJ1-2	19	.	.	TRBV18
CASSAGTGSLNTEAFF	TGTGCCAGCAGTGCCGGGACAGGGAGTCTGAACACTGAAGCTTTCTTT	TRBJ1-1	16	TRBD1	.	TRBV6-1
CASSLETGVHGYTF	TGTGCCAGCAGCTTAGAGACAGGGGTACATGGCTACACCTTC	TRBJ1-2	14	TRBD1	.	TRBV13
CASRAGQGTNTDTQYF	TGCGCCAGCAGAGCCGGACAGGGAACTAACACAGATACGCAGTATTTT	TRBJ2-3	16	TRBD1	.	TRBV10-1
CASSYASGLETQYF	TGTGCCAGCAGTTACGCGTCGGGACTAGAGACCCAGTACTTC	TRBJ2-5	14	.	.	TRBV6-2/TRBV6-3
CASSLVLGASGGNQPQHF	TGTGCCAGCAGCTTAGTGCTGGGGGCGTCAGGTGGCAATCAGCCCCAGCATTTT	TRBJ1-5	18	.	few	TRBV7-9
CASSWRLAGGLTDTQYF	TGTGCCAGCAGCTGGAGACTAGCGGGGGGCCTCACAGATACGCAGTATTTT	TRBJ2-3	17	TRBD2	.	TRBV7-8
CASRGQGAPEAFF	TGCGCCAGCAGGGGACAGGGGGCGCCGGAAGCTTTCTTT	TRBJ1-1	13	TRBD1	few	TRBV10-2
CASSLDRGKNYGYTF	TGTGCCAGCAGCTTAGACAGGGGGAAAAACTATGGCTACACCTTC	TRBJ1-2	15	TRBD1	.	TRBV7-2
CASSQGTAGRDTQYF	TGTGCCAGCAGCCAAGGAACGGCGGGGAGAGATACGCAGTATTTT	TRBJ2-3	15	.	.	TRBV3-1/TRBV3-2
CASSLDEWGTETEKLFF	TGTGCCAGCAGCTTAGATGAGTGGGGGACAGAGACGGAAAAACTGTTTTTT	TRBJ1-4	17	TRBD1	.	TRBV7-2
CASGGGDTDTQYF	TGTGCCAGCGGGGGGGGTGATACAGATACGCAGTATTTT	TRBJ2-3	13	TRBD2	.	TRBV2
CASSQGTSGGTLNNEQFF	TGTGCCAGCAGCCAAGGGACTAGCGGGGGGACCTTAAACAATGAGCAGTTCTTC	TRBJ2-1	18	TRBD2	.	TRBV3-1/TRBV3-2
CASSYSGSNTEAFF	TGCGCCAGCAGCTATTCGGGAAGCAACACTGAAGCTTTCTTT	TRBJ1-1	14	.	.	TRBV5-1
CASSPGGTNYGYTF	TGTGCCAGCAGCCCAGGGGGGACTAACTATGGCTACACCTTC	TRBJ1-2	14	TRBD1	.	TRBV5-5
CSVERTEIYGYTF	TGCAGCGTCGAGAGGACAGAGATTTATGGCTACACCTTC	TRBJ1-2	13	.	few	TRBV29-1
CAAGGMNGYTF	TGCGCCGCGGGGGGGATGAATGGCTACACCTTC	TRBJ1-2	11	.	once	TRBV10-2
CSVEEAGSTEAFF	TGCAGCGTTGAAGAGGCAGGGTCCACTGAAGCTTTCTTT	TRBJ1-1	13	.	.	TRBV29-1
CASSQDFGVQETQYF	TGTGCCAGCAGCCAAGATTTCGGGGTCCAAGAGACCCAGTACTTC	TRBJ2-5	15	.	.	TRBV3-1/TRBV3-2
CASSTRDRDTEAFF	TGTGCCAGCTCAACCCGGGACAGGGACACTGAAGCTTTCTTT	TRBJ1-1	14	TRBD1	.	TRBV18
CASSRTGGYGYTF	TGTGCCAGCAGTCGGACAGGGGGTTATGGCTACACCTTC	TRBJ1-2	13	TRBD1	.	TRBV12-3/TRBV12-4
CAISELPGGGYTF	TGTGCCATCAGTGAGTTACCGGGAGGTGGCTACACCTTC	TRBJ1-2	13	.	.	TRBV10-3
CASSLGKLAGARTGELFF	TGCGCCAGCAGCTTGGGAAAATTAGCGGGGGCGCGCACCGGGGAGCTGTTTTTT	TRBJ2-2	18	TRBD2	.	TRBV5-1
CASSFSGNNEQFF	TGCGCCAGCAGCTTCTCAGGGAACAATGAGCAGTTCTTC	TRBJ2-1	13	.	.	TRBV5-1
CASSASGGSAETQYF	TGTGCCAGTAGTGCCTCAGGGGGTTCGGCGGAGACCCAGTACTTC	TRBJ2-5	15	TRBD1	.	TRBV19